This T cell receptor (beta chain) was sequenced for a study of blood T cell repertoires in COVID-19 (dated by TCRdb to 2020 to 2021). At the level of the whole study: Collaborator samples came from the United States, Italy and Spain and covered acute and convalescent phases of COVID-19. The prospective study material was composed of cDNA or gDNA derived from T cells, B-cell-depleted T cells, or PBMCs. Subjects who had been exposed to COVID-19, were actively infected with it, or had recovered from it provided the deeply sampled blood TCRbeta repertoires that made up the dataset. The repertoires were released in a freely available public database intended as a resource for research on the immune response to SARS-CoV-2. The samples were drawn from the first 160 participants of the ongoing ImmuneRACE study and from some 1,300 subjects provided by 6 global collaborators. Nearly every sample came with metadata listing a de-identified subject ID, COVID-19 status, age in years and sex. HLA class I and class II types, where available, came from metadata supplied by the sample provider rather than from assay-based typing.

Enrolling through a virtual design, the prospective study's participants ranged in age from roughly 18 to 89 years and lived across some 23 United States geographic areas. In the prospective study, participants were assigned to cohorts based on the clinical history participants reported in a screening survey and a study questionnaire. Recovered participants in ImmuneRACE Cohort 3 were defined as having two consecutive negative NP/OP PCR tests, clearance from a healthcare professional, or resolution of symptoms. Mobile phlebotomists in the prospective study collected whole blood, serum and a nasopharyngeal or oropharyngeal swab from every participant. Participants in the prospective study had the option to provide additional blood draws and questionnaires over a 2-month period. Before DNA extraction, prospective study blood samples were shipped either frozen or at room temperature. What the authors observed across the whole study: How much clinical and demographic metadata was included differed by source and by participant, and the metadata was provided uncurated.

TCRbeta CDR3 regions were amplified from genomic DNA using the immunoSEQ Assay, a bias-controlled multiplex PCR. As for how the authors treated the data: The number of nucleated cells in each sample was estimated by amplification of reference gene primers within the assay. To quantify the absolute abundance of each unique TCRbeta CDR3 rearrangement, sequence reads were collapsed and filtered. For each sample, productive Simpson clonality was calculated as the square root of Simpson's diversity index over productive rearrangements. As stored in TCRdb, this immuneACCESS dataset retains in-frame rearrangements with V and J assigned. A fraction of the clones does not appear; measured against another copy, unresolved V genes explain less than half of the discrepancy, and the remainder lacks a known reason. Clonal size and the V and J genes are those of that table, whereas D and trimming came from the DNA. A total of about 300,000 clones appear in this sample, around 86% of them only once. Of the sample, 3.5% to 5% is held by the ten largest clones.

As to this clone: The antigen this receptor binds is unknown. Base-call qualities are not available, and no considerably larger clone is one nucleotide away.

The sequence was obtained from a man between 25 and 39 years old who had recovered from COVID-19. Sequenced input: PBMCs or T cells enriched from blood (not recorded which).

CDR3 protein: CASSLALGTGVYNEQFF. The sequenced DNA is TGTGCCAGCAGCTTAGCGCTAGGGACAGGGGTCTACAATGAGCAGTTCTTC. The chain links TRBV7-2 with TRBJ2-1, and TRBD1 aligns with 10 junction nucleotides. Via the germline V gene, CDR1 is SGHTA and CDR2 FQGNSA. V loses 0 bases at its end and J loses 3 bases; junction bases beyond the gene matches: 5. From the cysteine through the phenylalanine, the CDR3 covers 17 amino acids. Only CDR3 DNA is held: 51 bases, read in frame from base 1.